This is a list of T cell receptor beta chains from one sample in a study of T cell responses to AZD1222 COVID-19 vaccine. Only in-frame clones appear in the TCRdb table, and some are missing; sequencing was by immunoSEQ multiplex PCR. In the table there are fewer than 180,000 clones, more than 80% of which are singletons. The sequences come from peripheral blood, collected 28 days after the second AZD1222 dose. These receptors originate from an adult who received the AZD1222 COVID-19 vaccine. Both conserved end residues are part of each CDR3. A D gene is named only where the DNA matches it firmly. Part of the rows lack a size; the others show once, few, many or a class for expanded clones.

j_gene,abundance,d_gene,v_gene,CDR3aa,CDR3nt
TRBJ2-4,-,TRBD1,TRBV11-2,CASSSTPDRVGAKNIQYF,TGTGCCAGCAGCTCCACCCCCGACAGGGTTGGGGCCAAAAACATTCAGTACTTC
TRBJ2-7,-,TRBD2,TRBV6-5,CASSYSGRASYEQYF,TGTGCCAGCAGTTACAGCGGGAGGGCCAGCTACGAGCAGTACTTC
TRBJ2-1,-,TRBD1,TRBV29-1,CSVEDPAGTDPYNEQFF,TGCAGCGTTGAAGATCCAGCAGGGACAGACCCTTACAATGAGCAGTTCTTC
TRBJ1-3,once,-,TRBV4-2,CASSQAEIGVSGNTIYF,TGTGCCAGCAGCCAAGCTGAGATCGGAGTCTCTGGAAACACCATATATTTT
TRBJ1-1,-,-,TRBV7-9,CASSLDIWDRPSEFEAFF,TGTGCCAGCAGCTTAGATATCTGGGACCGACCTAGTGAATTTGAAGCTTTCTTT
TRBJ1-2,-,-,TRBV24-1,CATSEKGRGYTF,TGTGCCACCAGTGAAAAGGGGCGTGGCTACACCTTC
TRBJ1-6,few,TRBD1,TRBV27,CASSRTGTGDSPLHF,TGTGCCAGCAGCCGCACCGGGACAGGGGACTCACCCCTCCACTTT
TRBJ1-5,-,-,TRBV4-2,CASSQDLTAVWTPQHF,TGTGCCAGCAGCCAAGACTTGACCGCCGTGTGGACGCCCCAGCATTTT
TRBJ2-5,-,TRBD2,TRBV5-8,CASSPRLAGDQETQYF,TGTGCCAGCAGCCCAAGACTAGCGGGAGACCAAGAGACCCAGTACTTC
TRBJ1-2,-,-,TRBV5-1,CASSLALGDTNYGYTF,TGCGCCAGCAGCTTGGCGTTGGGGGACACAAACTATGGCTACACCTTC
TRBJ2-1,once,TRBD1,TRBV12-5,CASGTGQGANEQFF,TGTGCTAGTGGCACGGGACAGGGCGCCAATGAGCAGTTCTTC
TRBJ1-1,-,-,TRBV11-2,CASSLGLNTEAFF,TGTGCCAGCAGCTTGGGCTTGAACACTGAAGCTTTCTTT
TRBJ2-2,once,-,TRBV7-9,CASSLVKEAGELFF,TGTGCCAGCAGCTTAGTCAAGGAGGCCGGGGAGCTGTTTTTT
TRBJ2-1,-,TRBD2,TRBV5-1,CASLGLAGGPENEQFF,TGCGCCAGCCTGGGACTAGCGGGAGGGCCAGAGAATGAGCAGTTCTTC
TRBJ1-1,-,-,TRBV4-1,CASSQRQDEAFF,TGCGCCAGCAGCCAAAGGCAGGACGAAGCTTTCTTT
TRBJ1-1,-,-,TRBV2,CASTLKGGGTEAFF,TGTGCCAGCACCCTAAAGGGGGGAGGGACTGAAGCTTTCTTT
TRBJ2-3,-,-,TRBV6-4,CASSESGSTDTQYF,TGTGCCAGCAGTGAATCGGGCAGCACAGATACGCAGTATTTT
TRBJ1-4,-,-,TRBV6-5,CASSYRLEPGEKLFF,TGTGCCAGCAGTTACCGACTCGAGCCGGGAGAAAAACTGTTTTTT
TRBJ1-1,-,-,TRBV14,CASSLGIMNTEAFF,TGTGCCAGCAGCCTAGGGATCATGAACACTGAAGCTTTCTTT
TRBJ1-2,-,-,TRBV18,CASSPPGGRVVNGYTF,TGTGCCAGCTCACCACCGGGGGGGCGAGTAGTAAATGGCTACACCTTC
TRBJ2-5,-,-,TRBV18,CASSPWVRTDQETQYF,TGTGCCAGCTCACCATGGGTTCGCACAGACCAAGAGACCCAGTACTTC
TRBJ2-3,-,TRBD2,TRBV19,CASSIFSGHTDTQYF,TGTGCCAGTAGTATATTTAGCGGGCACACAGATACGCAGTATTTT
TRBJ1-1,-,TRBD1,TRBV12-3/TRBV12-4,CASSLTGFPEAFF,TGTGCCAGCAGTTTGACAGGGTTCCCTGAAGCTTTCTTT
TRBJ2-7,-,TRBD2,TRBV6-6,CASSTGTINYEQYF,TGTGCCAGCAGCACCGGGACTATTAACTACGAGCAGTACTTC
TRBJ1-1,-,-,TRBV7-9,CASSLGGFEAFF,TGTGCCAGCAGCTTAGGTGGCTTTGAAGCTTTCTTT
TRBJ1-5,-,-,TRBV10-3,CAISQDRSNQPQHF,TGTGCCATCAGCCAGGACAGATCCAATCAGCCCCAGCATTTT
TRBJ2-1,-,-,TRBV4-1,CASTLAFSSYNEQFF,TGCGCCAGCACCCTAGCGTTCAGCTCCTACAATGAGCAGTTCTTC
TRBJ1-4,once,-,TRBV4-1,CASSQEEGRGAPPFF,TGCGCCAGCAGCCAAGAGGAGGGACGGGGAGCCCCTCCTTTTTTT
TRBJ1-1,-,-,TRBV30,CAWSTDTEAFF,TGTGCCTGGAGTACGGACACTGAAGCTTTCTTT
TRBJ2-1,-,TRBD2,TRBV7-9,CASSSGGLAGDWVNEQFF,TGTGCCAGCAGCTCAGGGGGATTAGCGGGAGATTGGGTCAATGAGCAGTTCTTC
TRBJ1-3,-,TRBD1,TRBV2,CASTSTGVSSGNTIYF,TGTGCCAGCACCAGTACAGGGGTCAGCTCTGGAAACACCATATATTTT
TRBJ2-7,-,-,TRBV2,CASTSAIKYEQYF,TGTGCCAGCACCTCAGCGATAAAGTACGAGCAGTACTTC
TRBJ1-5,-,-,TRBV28,CASSFWNGDQPQHF,TGTGCCAGCAGTTTTTGGAACGGGGATCAGCCCCAGCATTTT
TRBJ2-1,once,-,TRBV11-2,CASSLVNSYNEQFF,TGTGCCAGCAGCTTAGTTAACTCCTACAATGAGCAGTTCTTC